Each of the 11 T cell receptor beta chains below was sequenced from the same sample in a study of blood T cell repertoires in COVID-19 (TCRdb year 2020). The method was the immunoSEQ multiplex PCR assay. As stored in TCRdb, this immuneACCESS dataset retains in-frame rearrangements with V and J assigned. A fraction of the clones does not appear; measured against another copy, unresolved V genes explain less than half of the discrepancy, and the remainder lacks a known reason. For this sample the table gives 75,000 or so clones, of which nearly 90% were detected only once. Clones ranked in the top ten supply more than 25% of the sample. Sequencing input: peripheral blood. These receptors all stem from a man aged 50-59 years with acute or convalescent COVID-19.

This clone was seen a single time. The chain recombines TRBV27 with TRBJ2-3, with D maybe TRBD1 (6 bases). The germline V and J ends were trimmed by 4 bases and 0 bases, with 26 bases remaining between them. The CDR3 is made up of 20 amino acids. The germline CDR1 and CDR2 sequences are MNHEY and SMNVEV (reference sequence). CDR3 amino acids: CASSSTYLGQIQTSTDTQYF. CDR3 in DNA: TGTGCCAGCAGTTCCACCTACCTCGGACAGATACAAACTAGCACAGATACGCAGTATTTT.

The J gene is TRBJ1-1, the V gene TRBV5-1; D not resolved. There are 12 residues in the CDR3. V lost 4 bases to trimming and J lost 5 bases, with 9 bases between them. Germline CDR1 SGHRS, CDR2 YFSETQ. CDR3 sequence reads: CASSSEVTEAFF. Written as DNA, the CDR3 is TGCGCCAGCAGCAGCGAGGTTACTGAAGCTTTCTTT.

The genes are TRBV19 and TRBJ1-5; 7 bases line up with TRBD1. The CDR3 runs 15 residues. CDR1 LNHDA and CDR2 SQIVND come from the germline V gene (reference sequence). V lost 7 bases, J lost 2 bases, and 8 bases stayed unmatched. CDR3 sequence (DNA): TGTGCCAGTACCGTCGGACAGGTTCGCAATCAGCCCCAGCATTTT. Translating it yields CASTVGQVRNQPQHF.

V gene TRBV28 combines with J gene TRBJ2-1; possible D gene TRBD1, 5 bases. Germline V gene lookup returns CDR1 MDHEN and CDR2 SYDVKM. Trimming pared 6 bases from V and 1 base from J, leaving 16 bases between. The CDR3 has 16 residues. The DNA for the CDR3 is TGTGCCAGCAGCTCAGGGTTAGGGTCTTCCTACAATGAGCAGTTCTTC. Protein sequence: CASSSGLGSSYNEQFF.

This chain links TRBV13 with TRBJ1-6; no clear D gene. Germline V gene data show CDR1 as PRHDT and CDR2 as FYEKMQ (reference sequence). With 4 bases removed from V and 5 bases from J, the gap between germline ends came to 12 bases. This CDR3 comprises 15 residues. CDR3 sequence reads: CASSSSGADNSPLHF. The CDR3 bases are TGTGCCAGCAGCTCCAGTGGCGCGGATAATTCACCCCTCCACTTT.

This clone was picked up a small number of times. The chain has TRBV7-9 and TRBJ2-7, with 9 positions matching TRBD1. Germline CDR1 SEHNR, CDR2 FQNEAQ (reference sequence). V shed 4 bases, J shed 4 bases, and the junction held 11 bases outside the gene matches. CDR3 length equals 16 residues. In DNA, the CDR3 is TGTGCCAGCAGCTCCTTTACCTGGACAGGGGTTTACGAGCAGTACTTC. Translated: CASSSFTWTGVYEQYF.

This clone occurred once. The rearrangement joins TRBV25-1 to TRBJ2-5; TRBD2 aligns across 11 bases. The germline CDR1 and CDR2 sequences are MGHDK and SYGVNS. The CDR3 has 15 amino acids. V gave up 4 bases and J gave up 5 bases; unmatched junction bases: 6. This chain's CDR3 is CASSARLAGYETQYF. The DNA for the CDR3 is TGTGCCAGCAGTGCCAGACTAGCGGGGTATGAGACCCAGTACTTC. The whole variable domain, remainder taken from reference TRBV25-1 and TRBJ2-5, is EADIYQTPRYLVIGTGKKITLECSQTMGHDKMYWYQQDPGMELHLIHYSYGVNSTEKGDLSSESTVSRIRTEHFPLTLESARPSHTSQYLCASSARLAGYETQYFGPGTRLLVL.

V and J are TRBV19 and TRBJ2-5, with D tentatively TRBD2 (5 bases). Germline CDR1 LNHDA, CDR2 SQIVND (reference sequence). This CDR3 region has 13 residues. Trimming removed 5 bases at V and 5 bases at J, with 12 bases between. CDR3 bases: TGTGCCAGTAGTGGGAGTGGGGTGGAGACCCAGTACTTC. Protein: CASSGSGVETQYF.

This chain connects TRBV3-1 (or the pseudogene TRBV3-2) to TRBJ2-5, with D hard to call. CDR1 and CDR2 from the germline V gene are LGHDT and YNNKEL (reference sequence). CDR3 length: 16 amino acids. With 1 base removed from V and 1 base from J, the gap between germline ends came to 13 bases. CDR3 DNA: TGTGCCAGCAGCCAAGCTCGCGAGCCACTCCAAGAGACCCAGTACTTC. Protein sequence: CASSQAREPLQETQYF.

The chain is built from TRBV4-2 and TRBJ2-7; D unclear. The CDR3 runs 16 residues. CDR1 is LGHNA, CDR2 YNFKEQ, per germline. The germline V and J ends were trimmed by 1 base and 4 bases, with 17 bases remaining between them. CDR3 protein: CASSQVPSRPLYEQYF. The CDR3 region has the DNA TGTGCCAGCAGCCAAGTCCCCTCCAGGCCACTGTACGAGCAGTACTTC.

This clone has more than one count but fewer than ten. The rearrangement links TRBV5-6 to TRBJ1-1, with D possibly TRBD1 on 5 matching bases. This CDR3 is 16 amino acids long. The germline V and J ends were trimmed by 0 bases and 1 base, with 13 bases remaining between them. CDR1 is SGHDT and CDR2 is YYEEEE in the germline V gene. The CDR3 DNA reads as TGTGCCAGCAGCTTGGCCCTACAGGACCCGAACACTGAAGCTTTCTTT. Protein sequence: CASSLALQDPNTEAFF.